The sequence of this T cell receptor (beta chain) was determined in a study of T cell responses to AZD1222 COVID-19 vaccine. Profiled with immunoSEQ multiplex PCR; TCRdb holds only in-frame clones, not every one. The sample lists some 170,000 clones; approximately 94% were seen once. CDR1 is MNHEY, CDR2 SVGEGT, per germline. V was shortened by 0 bases and J by 0 bases, with 9 bases between the two germline ends. CDR3 length: 15 residues. This chain links TRBV6-2 or TRBV6-3 with TRBJ2-7; no reliable D call. Material: peripheral blood, obtained 28 days after the second AZD1222 dose. The clonotype comes from an adult who received the AZD1222 COVID-19 vaccine. The CDR3 is CASSYSAEASYEQYF. CDR3 DNA sequence: TGTGCCAGCAGTTACTCAGCAGAGGCCTCCTACGAGCAGTACTTC.